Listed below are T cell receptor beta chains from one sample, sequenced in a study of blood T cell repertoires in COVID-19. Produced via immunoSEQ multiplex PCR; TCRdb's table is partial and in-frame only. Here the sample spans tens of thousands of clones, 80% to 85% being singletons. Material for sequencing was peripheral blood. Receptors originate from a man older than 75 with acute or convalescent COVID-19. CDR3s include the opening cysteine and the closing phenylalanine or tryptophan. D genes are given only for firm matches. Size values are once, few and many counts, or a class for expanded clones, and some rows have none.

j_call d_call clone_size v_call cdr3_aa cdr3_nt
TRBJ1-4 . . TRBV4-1 CASSPPRAEATNEKLFF TGCGCCAGCAGCCCCCCCCGCGCTGAGGCAACTAATGAAAAACTGTTTTTT
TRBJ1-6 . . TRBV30 CAWSHRESSYNSPLHF TGTGCCTGGAGCCACAGGGAGTCCTCCTATAATTCACCCCTCCACTTT
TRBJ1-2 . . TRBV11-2 CASRGQTGYGYTF TGTGCCAGCAGAGGCCAGACAGGCTATGGCTACACCTTC
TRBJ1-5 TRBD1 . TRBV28 CATDRAGQPQHF TGTGCCACCGACAGGGCTGGTCAGCCCCAGCATTTT
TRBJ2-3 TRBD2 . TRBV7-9 CASNHRREGPGDTQYF TGTGCCAGCAACCATCGGCGGGAGGGCCCCGGGGATACGCAGTATTTT
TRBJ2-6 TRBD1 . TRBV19 CASRIGDSPKSGANVLTF TGTGCCAGTAGGATTGGGGACAGCCCAAAATCTGGGGCCAACGTCCTGACTTTC
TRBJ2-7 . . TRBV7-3 CASSLTPTDRQYF TGTGCCAGCAGCTTAACCCCTACAGATCGGCAGTACTTC
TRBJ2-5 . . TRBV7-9 CASSLGLDGETQYF TGTGCCAGCAGCTTAGGGCTAGATGGGGAGACCCAGTACTTC
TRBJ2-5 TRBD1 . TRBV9 CASTRTGGPETQYF TGTGCCAGCACGCGGACAGGGGGTCCGGAGACCCAGTACTTC
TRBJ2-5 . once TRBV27 CASSLLGGTQYF TGTGCCAGCAGTTTATTAGGGGGGACCCAGTACTTC
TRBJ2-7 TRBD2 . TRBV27 CASSLTSGSGYEQYF TGTGCCAGCAGTTTGACTAGCGGGAGTGGATACGAGCAGTACTTC
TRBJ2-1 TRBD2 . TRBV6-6 CASTRGTSGEQFF TGTGCCAGCACCCGCGGGACTAGTGGTGAGCAGTTCTTC
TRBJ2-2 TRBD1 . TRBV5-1 CASSSRTGNTGELFF TGCGCCAGCAGTTCCCGGACAGGGAACACCGGGGAGCTGTTTTTT
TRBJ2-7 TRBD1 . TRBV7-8 CASSSGQGTWDEQYF TGTGCCAGCAGCTCTGGACAGGGCACGTGGGACGAGCAGTACTTC
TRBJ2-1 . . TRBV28 CASSHRSGILYNEQFF TGTGCCAGCAGCCACCGTAGCGGTATCCTGTACAATGAGCAGTTCTTC
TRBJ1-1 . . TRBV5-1 CASSWKDSLNTEAFF TGCGCCAGCAGCTGGAAGGACAGCCTGAACACTGAAGCTTTCTTT
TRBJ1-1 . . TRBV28 CASSLTSGTEAFF TGTGCCAGCAGTTTGACCAGCGGCACTGAAGCTTTCTTT
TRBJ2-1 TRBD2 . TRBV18 CASSPPKRGSPNEQFF TGTGCCAGCTCACCACCCAAGCGGGGGTCCCCCAATGAGCAGTTCTTC
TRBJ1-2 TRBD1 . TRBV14 CASSPGGTGENYGYTF TGTGCCAGCAGCCCAGGGGGTACCGGGGAAAACTATGGCTACACCTTC
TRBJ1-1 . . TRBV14 CASSQWGGTEAFF TGTGCCAGCAGCCAATGGGGCGGAACTGAAGCTTTCTTT
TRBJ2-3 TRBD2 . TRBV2 CASSEFLGRGDTQYF TGTGCCAGCAGTGAATTTCTGGGGAGGGGAGATACGCAGTATTTT